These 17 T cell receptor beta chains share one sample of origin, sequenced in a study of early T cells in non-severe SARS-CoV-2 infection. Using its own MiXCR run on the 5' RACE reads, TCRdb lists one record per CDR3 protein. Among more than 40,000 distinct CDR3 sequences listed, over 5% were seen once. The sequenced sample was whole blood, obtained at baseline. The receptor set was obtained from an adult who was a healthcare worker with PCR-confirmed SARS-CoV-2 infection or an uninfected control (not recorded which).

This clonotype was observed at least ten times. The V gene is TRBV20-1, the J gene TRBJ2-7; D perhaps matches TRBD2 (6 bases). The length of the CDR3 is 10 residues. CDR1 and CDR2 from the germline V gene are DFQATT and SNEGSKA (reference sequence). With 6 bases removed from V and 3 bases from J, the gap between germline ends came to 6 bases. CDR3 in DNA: TGCAGTGCAGCGGGCTACGAGCAGTACTTC. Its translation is CSAAGYEQYF.

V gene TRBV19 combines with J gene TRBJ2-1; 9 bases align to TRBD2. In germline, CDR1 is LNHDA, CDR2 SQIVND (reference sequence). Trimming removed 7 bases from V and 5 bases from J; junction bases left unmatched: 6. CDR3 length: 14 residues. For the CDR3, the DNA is TGTGCCAGTACCTGGACTAGCGACCACAATGAGCAGTTCTTC. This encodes CASTWTSDHNEQFF.

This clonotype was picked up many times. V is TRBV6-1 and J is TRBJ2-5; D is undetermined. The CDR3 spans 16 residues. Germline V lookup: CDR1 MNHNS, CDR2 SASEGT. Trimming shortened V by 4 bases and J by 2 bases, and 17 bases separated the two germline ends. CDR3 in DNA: TGTGCCAGCAGTGTGGGTAGTGCGGATGGTCAAGAGACCCAGTACTTC. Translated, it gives CASSVGSADGQETQYF.

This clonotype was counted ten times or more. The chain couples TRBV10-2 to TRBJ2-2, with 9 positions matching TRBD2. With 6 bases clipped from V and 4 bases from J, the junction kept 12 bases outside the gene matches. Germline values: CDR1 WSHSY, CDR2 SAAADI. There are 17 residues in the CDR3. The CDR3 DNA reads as TGCGCCAGCAGGGGGACTAGCCGAGTTTCATTCACCGGGGAGCTGTTTTTT. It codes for CASRGTSRVSFTGELFF.

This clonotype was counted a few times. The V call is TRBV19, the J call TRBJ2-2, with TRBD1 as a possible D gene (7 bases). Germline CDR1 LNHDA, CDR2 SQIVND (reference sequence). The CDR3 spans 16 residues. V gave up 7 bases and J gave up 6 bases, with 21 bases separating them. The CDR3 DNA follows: TGTGCCAGTACCAGTAACATCCAGGGGGGATCCGGGGAGCTGTTTTTT. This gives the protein CASTSNIQGGSGELFF.

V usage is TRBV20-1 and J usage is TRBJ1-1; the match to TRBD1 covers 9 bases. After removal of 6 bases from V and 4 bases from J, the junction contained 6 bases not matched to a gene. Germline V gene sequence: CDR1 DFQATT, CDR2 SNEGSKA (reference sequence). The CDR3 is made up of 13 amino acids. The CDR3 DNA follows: TGCAGTGCCTCACAGGGGGCGCGCACTGAAGCTTTCTTT. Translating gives CSASQGARTEAFF.

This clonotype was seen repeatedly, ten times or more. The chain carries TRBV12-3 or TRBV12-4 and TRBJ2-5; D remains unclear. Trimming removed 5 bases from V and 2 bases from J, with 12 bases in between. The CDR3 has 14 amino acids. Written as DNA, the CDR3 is TGTGCCAGCAGTCCCGGAAGACGGCAAGAGACCCAGTACTTC. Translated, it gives CASSPGRRQETQYF.

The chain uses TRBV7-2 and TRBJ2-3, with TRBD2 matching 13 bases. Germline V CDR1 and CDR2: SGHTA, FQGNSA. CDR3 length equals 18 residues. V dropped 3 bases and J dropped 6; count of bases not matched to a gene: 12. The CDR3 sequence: CASSFSTGLAGAEDTQYF. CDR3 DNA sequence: TGTGCCAGCAGCTTCTCCACAGGACTAGCGGGAGCGGAGGATACGCAGTATTTT. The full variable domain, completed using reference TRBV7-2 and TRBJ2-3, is GAGVSQSPSNKVTEKGKDVELRCDPISGHTALYWYRQSLGQGLEFLIYFQGNSAPDKSGLPSDRFSAERTGGSVSTLTIQRTQQEDSAVYLCASSFSTGLAGAEDTQYFGPGTRLTVL.

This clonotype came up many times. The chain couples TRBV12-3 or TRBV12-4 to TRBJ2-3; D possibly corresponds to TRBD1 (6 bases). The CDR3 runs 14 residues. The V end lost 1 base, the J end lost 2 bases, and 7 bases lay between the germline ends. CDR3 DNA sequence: TGTGCCAGCAGTTTAGGACAGGACACAGATACGCAGTATTTT. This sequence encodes CASSLGQDTDTQYF.

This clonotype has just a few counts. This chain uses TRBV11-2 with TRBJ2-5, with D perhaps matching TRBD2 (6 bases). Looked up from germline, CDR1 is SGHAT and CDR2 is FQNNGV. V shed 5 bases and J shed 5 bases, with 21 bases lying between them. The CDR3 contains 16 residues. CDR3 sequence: CASSPRGLWGGETQYF. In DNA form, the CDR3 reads TGTGCCAGCAGCCCTCGGGGACTCTGGGGTGGGGAGACCCAGTACTTC.

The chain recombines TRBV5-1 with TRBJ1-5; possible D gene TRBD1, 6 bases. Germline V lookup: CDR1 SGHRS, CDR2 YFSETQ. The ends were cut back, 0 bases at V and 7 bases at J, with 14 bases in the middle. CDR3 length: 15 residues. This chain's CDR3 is CASSLDTGARQPQHF. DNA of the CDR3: TGCGCCAGCAGCTTGGATACGGGGGCACGACAGCCCCAGCATTTT.

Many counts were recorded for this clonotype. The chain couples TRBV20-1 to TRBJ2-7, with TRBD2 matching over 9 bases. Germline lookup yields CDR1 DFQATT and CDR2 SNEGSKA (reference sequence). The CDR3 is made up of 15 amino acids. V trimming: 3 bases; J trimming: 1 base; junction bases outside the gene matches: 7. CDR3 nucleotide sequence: TGCAGTGCTAGCGGCCTAGCGGGACCATCCTACGAGCAGTACTTC. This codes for CSASGLAGPSYEQYF.

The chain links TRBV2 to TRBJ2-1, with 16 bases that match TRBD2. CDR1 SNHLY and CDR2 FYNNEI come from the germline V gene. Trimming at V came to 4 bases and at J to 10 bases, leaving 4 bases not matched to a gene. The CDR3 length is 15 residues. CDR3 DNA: TGTGCCAGCAGTGGGGGACTAGCGGGAGGGAGCGAGCAGTTCTTC. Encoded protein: CASSGGLAGGSEQFF.

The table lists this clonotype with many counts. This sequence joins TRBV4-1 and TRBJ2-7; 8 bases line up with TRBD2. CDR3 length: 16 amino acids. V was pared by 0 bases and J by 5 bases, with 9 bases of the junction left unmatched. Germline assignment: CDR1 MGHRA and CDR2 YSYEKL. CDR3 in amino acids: CASSQDRAGDPHEQYF. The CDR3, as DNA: TGCGCCAGCAGCCAAGATCGAGCGGGAGACCCCCACGAGCAGTACTTC.

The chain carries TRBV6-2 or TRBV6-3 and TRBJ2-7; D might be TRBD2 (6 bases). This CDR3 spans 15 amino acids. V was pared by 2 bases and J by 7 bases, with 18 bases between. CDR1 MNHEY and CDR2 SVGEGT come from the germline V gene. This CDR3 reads CASSYLRGSLWEQYF. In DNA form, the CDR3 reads TGTGCCAGCAGTTACCTGCGGGGATCCCTTTGGGAGCAGTACTTC.

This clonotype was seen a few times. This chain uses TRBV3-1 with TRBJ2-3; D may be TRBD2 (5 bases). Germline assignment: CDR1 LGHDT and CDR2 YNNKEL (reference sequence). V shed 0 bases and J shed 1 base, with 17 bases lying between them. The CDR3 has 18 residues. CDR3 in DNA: TGTGCCAGCAGCCAAGATCCCCCGGACTCCCGGGGCACAGATACGCAGTATTTT. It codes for CASSQDPPDSRGTDTQYF.

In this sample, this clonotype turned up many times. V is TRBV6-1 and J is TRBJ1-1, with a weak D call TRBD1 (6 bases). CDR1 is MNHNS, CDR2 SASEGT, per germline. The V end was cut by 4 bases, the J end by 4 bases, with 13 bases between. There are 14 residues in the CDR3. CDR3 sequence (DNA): TGTGCCAGCAGTGGCGTATTAGGGGGCACTGAAGCTTTCTTT. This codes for CASSGVLGGTEAFF.